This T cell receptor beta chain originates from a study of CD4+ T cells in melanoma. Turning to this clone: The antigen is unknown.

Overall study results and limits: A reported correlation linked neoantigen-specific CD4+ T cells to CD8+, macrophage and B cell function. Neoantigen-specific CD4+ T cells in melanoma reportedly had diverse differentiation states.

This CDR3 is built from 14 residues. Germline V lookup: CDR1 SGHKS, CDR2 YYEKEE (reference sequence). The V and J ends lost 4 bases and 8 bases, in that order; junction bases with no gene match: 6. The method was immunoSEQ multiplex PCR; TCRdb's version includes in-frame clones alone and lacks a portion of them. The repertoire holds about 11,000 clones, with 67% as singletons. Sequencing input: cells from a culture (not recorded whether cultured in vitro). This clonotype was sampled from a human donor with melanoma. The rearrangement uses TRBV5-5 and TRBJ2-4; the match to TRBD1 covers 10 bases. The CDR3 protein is CASSPGQGLDIQYF. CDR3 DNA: TGTGCCAGCAGCCCGGGACAGGGGTTAGACATTCAGTACTTC. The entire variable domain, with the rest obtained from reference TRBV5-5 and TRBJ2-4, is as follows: DAGVTQSPTHLIKTRGQQVTLRCSPISGHKSVSWYQQVLGQGPQFIFQYYEKEERGRGNFPDRFSARQFPNYSSELNVNALLLGDSALYLCASSPGQGLDIQYFGAGTRLSVL.